This note documents a single T cell receptor (beta chain) sequence. This sample is part of a study of T-cell reconstitution after alpha-beta-depleted transplantation in children. Researchers prepared the TCRbeta library using unique molecular identifiers, the study reports. TCRdb redid the calling of the PCR reads with MiXCR, one entry per CDR3 protein. The sample carries more than 550,000 distinct CDR3 sequences, about 10% recorded once. The CDR3 is made up of 19 amino acids. CDR1 and CDR2 (germline): MNHEY, SVGEGT. V lost 7 bases and J lost 2; bases outside the gene matches: 19. The receptor's source is a human donor who donated a stem cell graft to a child with acute myeloid leukemia. This chain joins TRBV6-2 or TRBV6-3 and TRBJ1-5, with 8 bases aligning to TRBD1. This specimen consisted of PBMCs from the stem cell graft donor, obtained from the stem cell graft. DNA of the CDR3: TGTGCCAGCAACCCCCTCCGGACAGGGATTATACGGGGCAATCAGCCCCAGCATTTT. It is translated as CASNPLRTGIIRGNQPQHF.